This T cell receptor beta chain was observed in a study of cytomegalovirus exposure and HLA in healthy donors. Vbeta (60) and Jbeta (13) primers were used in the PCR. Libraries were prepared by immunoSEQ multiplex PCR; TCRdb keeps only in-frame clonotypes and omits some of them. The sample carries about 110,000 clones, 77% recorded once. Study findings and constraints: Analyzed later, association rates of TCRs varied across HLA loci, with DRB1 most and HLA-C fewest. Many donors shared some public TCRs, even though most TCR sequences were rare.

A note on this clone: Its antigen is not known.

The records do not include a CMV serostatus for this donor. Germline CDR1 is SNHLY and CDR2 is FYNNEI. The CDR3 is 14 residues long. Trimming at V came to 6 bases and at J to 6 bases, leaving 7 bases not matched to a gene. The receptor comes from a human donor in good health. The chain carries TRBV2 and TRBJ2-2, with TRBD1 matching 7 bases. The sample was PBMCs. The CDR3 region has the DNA TGTGCCAGCAGAGGCGACAGGGTTGCCGGGGAGCTGTTTTTT. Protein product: CASRGDRVAGELFF.